This TCR beta chain derives from a study of blood T cell repertoires in COVID-19 (dated by TCRdb to 2020 to 2021). Background on the whole study: Samples from collaborators originated in the United States, Italy and Spain and spanned both the acute and convalescent phases of COVID-19. The dataset comprised deeply sampled blood TCRbeta repertoires from subjects exposed to, actively infected with, or recovered from COVID-19. A freely available public database, intended as a resource for researchers studying the immune response to SARS-CoV-2, is where the repertoires were released. The samples were drawn from the first 160 participants of the ongoing ImmuneRACE study and from more than 1,000 subjects provided by 6 global collaborators. Sample metadata almost always included a de-identified subject ID, COVID-19 status, age in years and sex. Where available, HLA class I and class II types were obtained from metadata supplied by the sample provider rather than from assay-based typing. The material from the prospective study consisted of cDNA or gDNA derived from T cells, B-cell-depleted T cells, or PBMCs. Summary of the overall study and its limitations: How much clinical and demographic metadata was included differed by source and by participant, and the metadata was provided uncurated.

TCRbeta CDR3 regions were amplified from genomic DNA using the immunoSEQ Assay, a bias-controlled multiplex PCR. From the authors' description of their analysis: Nucleated cell counts per sample were estimated from amplification of reference gene primers within the assay. To quantify the absolute abundance of each unique TCRbeta CDR3 rearrangement, sequence reads were collapsed and filtered. For each sample, productive Simpson clonality was calculated as the square root of Simpson's diversity index over productive rearrangements. As stored in TCRdb, this immuneACCESS dataset retains in-frame rearrangements with V and J assigned. A fraction of the clones does not appear; measured against another copy, unresolved V genes explain less than half of the discrepancy, and the remainder lacks a known reason. V and J calls and clone size are given by that table; D and trimming were obtained from the DNA. The sample has roughly 99,000 clones on record, approximately 84% of them singletons. The ten largest clones add up to around 10% of the sample.

A remark on this clone: What antigen it recognizes has not been identified. Base qualities were left out, and no much larger clone turns up one base away.

Each collaborating institution followed its own protocols to collect whole blood in K2EDTA tubes. Collaborator samples were shipped for TCRbeta analysis as frozen whole blood, isolated PBMCs, or DNA extracted from either sample type. The CDR3 goes from the cysteine to the phenylalanine over 15 residues. Just CDR3 DNA is preserved here, 45 bases in frame from base 1. At the junction V is shortened by 3 bases and J by 10 bases, with 16 bases in between. Per the germline V gene, ENHRY is the CDR1 and SYGVKD is the CDR2. The chain is assembled from TRBV10-3 and TRBJ1-6, with TRBD1 perhaps the D gene, on 6 matching bases. The TCR was taken from an elderly woman with acute or convalescent COVID-19. Input material: peripheral blood. The CDR3 amino acid sequence is: CAISDAGTNGSPLHF. In nucleotides, the sequence is TGTGCCATCAGTGACGCCGGGACAAATGGCTCACCCCTCCACTTT.